Reported below is one TCR beta chain. Its binding antigen is unknown. Within one base of it there is no much larger clone, and no base qualities were kept. Collaborating institutions collected whole blood in K2EDTA tubes following their own protocols. For TCRbeta analysis, collaborators shipped samples as frozen whole blood, isolated PBMCs, or DNA extracted from either of those sample types. TCRbeta CDR3 regions were amplified from genomic DNA using the immunoSEQ Assay, a bias-controlled multiplex PCR. Processing in the source paper ran as follows. Within the assay, amplification of reference gene primers was used to estimate how many nucleated cells each sample contained. To quantify the absolute abundance of each unique TCRbeta CDR3 rearrangement, sequence reads were collapsed and filtered. For each sample, productive Simpson clonality was calculated by taking the square root of Simpson's diversity index across productive rearrangements. TCRdb provides this immuneACCESS table in a form limited to in-frame rearrangements. Some clones are lacking; in checked studies, under half of them reflect an unresolved V gene, and why the rest are absent is not known. The V and J calls and clone size are taken from that table; D and trimming were inferred from the DNA. The sample table lists over 95,000 clones, 75% to 85% of them with a count of one. Together, the top ten hold under 11% of the sample.

Trimming takes 7 bases off V and 3 bases off J; junction bases not matched to a gene: 13. From a lookup of the germline V gene (reference sequence), CDR1 and CDR2 are SGHAT and FQDESV. The CDR3 covers 16 residues, taking in both the cysteine and the phenylalanine. The entry retains the CDR3 DNA only, 48 bases that are in frame from base 1. These data originate in a study of blood T cell repertoires in COVID-19 (dated by TCRdb to between 2020 and 2021). General notes on the study: The collaborator samples originated in the United States, Italy and Spain and spanned the acute and convalescent phases of COVID-19. The prospective study material was composed of cDNA or gDNA derived from T cells, B-cell-depleted T cells, or PBMCs. The dataset comprised deeply sampled blood TCRbeta repertoires from subjects exposed to, actively infected with, or recovered from COVID-19. The repertoires were released in a freely available public database intended as a resource for research on the immune response to SARS-CoV-2. The samples were drawn from the first 160 participants of the ongoing ImmuneRACE study and from more than 1,000 subjects provided by 6 global collaborators. The sample metadata nearly always contained a de-identified subject ID, COVID-19 status, age in years and sex. Where available, HLA class I and class II types were obtained from metadata supplied by the sample provider rather than from assay-based typing.

General conclusions and limits of the study: The quantity of clinical and demographic metadata differed by source and by participant and was supplied without curation.

The rearrangement combines TRBV11-1 with TRBJ2-7, with TRBD1 identical over 9 junction bases. The sequenced material came from peripheral blood. This receptor was obtained from a human donor in a cohort sampled during active COVID-19. The bases are TGTGCCAGCAACCTTGGGAGGGGACAGGGAAGCTACGAGCAGTACTTC. Translated, it gives CASNLGRGQGSYEQYF.